This T cell receptor (beta chain) was identified during a study of siplizumab effects on memory and regulatory T cells. Whole-study findings and limits: In siplizumab cultures, the suppressive function of proliferating Tregs remained unconfirmed.

Method: immunoSEQ multiplex PCR; TCRdb's copy keeps in-frame clones and lacks some. The sample includes about 91,000 clones, around 95% of them seen just once. The V end lost 0 bases, the J end lost 0 bases, and 13 bases lay between the germline ends. The CDR3 is 17 residues long. Germline assignment: CDR1 SGHRS and CDR2 YFSETQ. On this clone: Antigen: not known.

The receptor comes from a human donor in good health. V usage is TRBV5-1 and J usage is TRBJ1-3; D is ambiguous. Sequenced sample: naive CD4+ T cells sorted from blood. The CDR3 region is CASSLEKSQHSGNTIYF. The DNA of the CDR3 is TGCGCCAGCAGCTTGGAAAAAAGTCAACACTCTGGAAACACCATATATTTT.